The TCR beta chain described here comes from a study of identifying expanded T cells in peripheral blood. With 4 bases clipped from V and 3 bases from J, the junction kept 6 bases outside the gene matches. CDR1 is SNHLY, CDR2 FYNNEI, per germline. This CDR3 contains 15 residues. The protocol was immunoSEQ multiplex PCR, while the TCRdb copy is restricted to in-frame clones and leaves out a portion. The sample includes approximately 140,000 clones, 86% of them seen just once. The origin of this receptor is a person aged 18 to 75 in good health. The rearrangement uses TRBV2 and TRBJ1-3; 7 nucleotides align to TRBD1. The sample was blood. Written as DNA, the CDR3 is TGTGCCAGCAGTGTGACAGGGTTTGGTGGAAACACCATATATTTT. Translated, it gives CASSVTGFGGNTIYF.